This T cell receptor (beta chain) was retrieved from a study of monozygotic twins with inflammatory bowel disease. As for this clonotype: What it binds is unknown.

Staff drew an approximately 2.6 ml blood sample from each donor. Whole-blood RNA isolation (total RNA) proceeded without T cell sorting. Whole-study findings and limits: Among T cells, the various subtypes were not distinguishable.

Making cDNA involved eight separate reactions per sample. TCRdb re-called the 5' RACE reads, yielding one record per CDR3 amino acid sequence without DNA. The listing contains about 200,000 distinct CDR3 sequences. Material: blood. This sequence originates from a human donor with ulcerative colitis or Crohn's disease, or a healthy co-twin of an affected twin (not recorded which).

The CDR3 is CASSQAKTVNTEAFF. This chain uses TRBV7-9 with TRBJ1-1; TCRdb indicates TRBD1, and absent DNA this call remains unverified. This CDR3 spans 15 amino acids. From germline, CDR1 is SEHNR and CDR2 FQNEAQ (reference sequence).